This T cell receptor (beta chain) was identified during a study of T cell responses to AZD1222 COVID-19 vaccine (dated by TCRdb to 2020 to 2023). Study-level background: AZD1222 recipients whose second dose came at about 4 weeks and those whose second dose came at about 12 weeks were combined into one group, since spike-specific TCR depth and breadth did not differ between the two schedules. A total of over 230 trial participants underwent TCR sequencing, of whom under 220 had received two doses of AZD1222 and about 25 had received two doses of the MenACWY control vaccine. Enrollment into the trials was organized by age into subgroups of 18-55, 56-69 and 70-plus years, and those subgroups contained approximately 150, 30 and 60 TCR-sequenced participants, respectively. What the research found in general, with its limitations: CD4 TCRs associated with the vaccine covered the entire spike protein, and the dominant responses were in regions 160-218 and 743-854. The 56-69-year group was small, and its depth increase did not reach significance, likely because of low power. Spike-specific TCR breadth and depth rose significantly after two AZD1222 doses compared with day 0 and with MenACWY recipients. Conclusions about previously exposed vaccinees are limited because only five to seven AZD1222 recipients were SARS-CoV-2 seropositive at baseline. Participants were mostly white British and included more females than males, and it was suggested by the authors that clonal diversity may have been underestimated. No day 14 peak-response samples were available, so repertoires were characterized only after the peak T cell response. Epitopes outside the regions mutated in the B.1.351 and B.1.1.7 variants were reportedly recognized by nearly half of the unique spike-specific TCRs.

The germline V gene (reference sequence) provides CDR1 MNHNY and CDR2 SVGAGI. V is shortened by 5 bases, J by 5 bases, and the region joining them spans 18 bases. The CDR3, from cysteine to phenylalanine, totals 16 residues. Only the CDR3 DNA is retained, 48 bases long and in frame from the first base. In regard to this clone: Its antigen is currently not known. No much larger clonotype is one base removed from it; base qualities were not supplied.

The CDR3 regions of human TCRbeta chains were subjected to immunosequencing. Per the original workflow: Repertoire TCRs were checked for matches against a reference library of SARS-CoV-2-specific TCRs that had been generated using the MIRA antigen-specificity platform. Breadth was defined as the fraction of unique TCRs that were SARS-CoV-2-associated, and depth was defined as the fraction of total T cells that were SARS-CoV-2-associated. Using the MIRA data, each spike-specific TCR was mapped to the spike region that the TCR reacts to and placed in a CD4 or CD8 class. Log10-transformed breadth and depth values were compared by one-way ANOVA with Sidak's multiple comparisons tests. TCRdb took this table from immuneACCESS and kept in-frame rearrangements with V and J called. Such tables lack part of the clones; where checked against another copy, unresolved V genes explain under half of the gap, and the rest is unexplained. For V, J and clone size, that table is used; D and trimming come from the DNA. Here the sample has tens of thousands of clones; 88% occur a single time. Less than 20% of the sample comes from the top ten.

The time point label corresponds to: baseline before first vaccination. Vaccinee samples were obtained from the UK trials COV001 and COV002, which included a single-blind randomized controlled phase 2/3 trial of AZD1222 (ChAdOx1 nCoV-19) in healthy adults. Trial participant PBMC samples were collected at day 0 and day 28 after the second dose for TCRbeta chain sequencing. The sample consisted of peripheral blood, taken on day 0 of AZD1222 vaccination. The sequence links TRBV6-6 to TRBJ2-2, and perhaps TRBD2 as D gene, on 7 matching bases. The TCR sequence derives from an adult in good health. The DNA is as follows: TGTGCCAGCAGTCGAACCGGGGGGCCGGGGACCGGGGAGCTGTTTTTT. Translation gives CASSRTGGPGTGELFF.